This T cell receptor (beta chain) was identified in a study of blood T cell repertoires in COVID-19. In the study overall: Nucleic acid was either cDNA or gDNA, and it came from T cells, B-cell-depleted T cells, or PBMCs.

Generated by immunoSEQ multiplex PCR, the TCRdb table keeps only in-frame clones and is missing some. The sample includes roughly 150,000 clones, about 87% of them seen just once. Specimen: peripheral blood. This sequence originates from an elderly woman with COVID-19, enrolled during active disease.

The CDR3 DNA reads as TGTGCCAGCAGATCAGGACAGGGGTTTTATGGCTACACCTTC. Translated: CASRSGQGFYGYTF. The V call is TRBV4-2, the J call TRBJ1-2; 9 bases agree with TRBD1. The junction had 7 bases not matched to a gene; V was cut back by 6 bases and J by 5 bases. This CDR3 region has 14 residues. Germline V lookup: CDR1 LGHNA, CDR2 YNFKEQ.